These 14 T cell receptor beta chains were all obtained from the same sample, sequenced in a study of PD-1 blockade in classical Hodgkin lymphoma. The method was immunoSEQ multiplex PCR; TCRdb's version includes in-frame clones alone and lacks a portion of them. The sample lists under 6,500 clones, roughly 90% occurring once. Stated time point: newly diagnosed, previously untreated cHL patient sample. Investigators obtained CD8+ T cells from thawed PBMCs by magnetic negative selection. Sequenced sample: CD8+ T cells from blood. The receptor set was obtained from a human donor with classical Hodgkin lymphoma.

The CDR3 sequence is CASSSFETQYF. The CDR3 region has the DNA TGTGCCAGCAGTTCCTTTGAGACCCAGTACTTC. The chain combines TRBV25-1 with TRBJ2-5; D uncertain. The CDR3 is made up of 11 amino acids. From germline, CDR1 is MGHDK and CDR2 SYGVNS. The V end lost 5 bases, the J end lost 5 bases, and 6 bases lay between the germline ends. Full variable domain (remainder filled in from reference TRBV25-1 and TRBJ2-5): EADIYQTPRYLVIGTGKKITLECSQTMGHDKMYWYQQDPGMELHLIHYSYGVNSTEKGDLSSESTVSRIRTEHFPLTLESARPSHTSQYLCASSSFETQYFGPGTRLLVL.

This chain joins TRBV6-4 and TRBJ2-2; 12 nucleotides align to TRBD2. The CDR3 is made up of 16 amino acids. J was trimmed by 4 bases and V by 0 bases; bases with no gene match: 0. Germline CDR1 and CDR2: MRHNA and SNTAGT. DNA of the CDR3: TGTGCCAGCAGTGACTCGACTAGCGGGAGCACCGGGGAGCTGTTTTTT. It translates to CASSDSTSGSTGELFF.

This sequence joins TRBV5-5 and TRBJ2-7, with D maybe TRBD1 (5 bases). In germline, CDR1 is SGHKS, CDR2 YYEKEE (reference sequence). The CDR3 spans 15 residues. V lost 0 bases to trimming and J lost 2 bases, with 12 bases between them. The CDR3 is CASSLEGQPPYEQYF. Here the CDR3 DNA reads TGTGCCAGCAGCTTGGAGGGGCAGCCACCCTACGAGCAGTACTTC.

This clone showed up just once. J is TRBJ2-2 and V is TRBV25-1; 8 nucleotides agree with TRBD1. Germline V gene lookup returns CDR1 MGHDK and CDR2 SYGVNS. The CDR3 has 13 residues. V lost 11 bases and J lost 6; bases outside the gene matches: 8. The CDR3 nucleotides read TGTGCCGGGGAGACAGGGGCATCCGGGGAGCTGTTTTTT. Its protein product is CAGETGASGELFF.

The V call is TRBV21-1, the J call TRBJ2-7; TRBD2 is taken as the D call from the table, unchecked against the DNA. TRBV21-1 is flagged as a pseudogene. This CDR3 is built from 15 residues. This chain's CDR3 is CASSKDPRSSYEQYF. The CDR3 DNA is TGTGCCAGCAGCAAAGACCCCCGTAGCTCCTACGAGCAGTACTTC.

The rearrangement links TRBV6-5 to TRBJ2-5; 8 bases map to TRBD2. Germline V gene sequence: CDR1 MNHEY, CDR2 SVGAGI. The CDR3 has 13 amino acids. V lost 7 bases and J lost 14; bases outside the gene matches: 15. The CDR3 here is CASNPSTGGVCYF. CDR3 DNA sequence: TGTGCCAGCAACCCCTCCACGGGGGGGGTTTGTTACTTC.

This clone has just one count. The chain carries TRBV14 and TRBJ2-1; 10 bases agree with TRBD2. The germline V gene encodes CDR1 SGHDN and CDR2 FVKESK. The CDR3 consists of 17 residues. The V gene end was trimmed by 0 bases and the J gene end by 6 bases; junction bases not matched to a gene: 8. The CDR3 here is CASSQDSALAGFNEQFF. CDR3 sequence (DNA): TGTGCCAGCAGCCAAGATTCGGCACTAGCGGGGTTCAATGAGCAGTTCTTC.

CDR3 in DNA: TGTGCCAGCAGTCGGACTAGCGGGAGTGCTGCATACAATGAGCAGTTCTTC. Amino acid sequence: CASSRTSGSAAYNEQFF. This sequence joins TRBV28 and TRBJ2-1; 13 nucleotides line up with TRBD2. The germline CDR1 and CDR2 sequences are MDHEN and SYDVKM. The J segment lost 4 bases and the V segment lost 5 bases, leaving 8 bases of the junction unmatched. CDR3 length: 17 residues.

The chain couples TRBV27 to TRBJ1-2; D is unresolved. Trimming took 6 bases from V and 1 from J, leaving 9 bases between them. Germline assignment: CDR1 MNHEY and CDR2 SMNVEV (reference sequence). The CDR3 is 13 amino acids. The CDR3 loop is CASSPLGNYGYTF. As DNA, the CDR3 is TGTGCCAGCAGCCCATTGGGTAACTATGGCTACACCTTC.

This chain links TRBV6-1 with TRBJ1-2, with TRBD1 identical over 7 bases. The germline CDR1 and CDR2 sequences are MNHNS and SASEGT. This CDR3 is 15 amino acids long. The V segment lost 3 bases and the J segment 5 bases; nucleotides outside the gene matches: 9. The CDR3 sequence is CASSEGWDSQYGYTF. The DNA of the CDR3 is TGTGCCAGCAGTGAGGGGTGGGACAGCCAGTATGGCTACACCTTC.

The genes are TRBV28 and TRBJ2-1, with D possibly matching TRBD1 (6 bases). V lost 6 bases, J lost 6 bases, and 21 bases lay in between. The CDR3 has 16 residues. CDR1 MDHEN and CDR2 SYDVKM come from the germline V gene. The CDR3 is CASSSSTGRGGNEQFF. CDR3 coding DNA: TGTGCCAGCAGCTCCTCTACAGGGCGTGGGGGCAATGAGCAGTTCTTC.

As regards this clone: This CDR3 is also generated by other DNA sequences in the sample. J is TRBJ2-6 and V is TRBV25-1, with 9 bases identical to TRBD1. Germline lookup yields CDR1 MGHDK and CDR2 SYGVNS. Unmatched junction bases numbered 8, after V lost 5 bases and J lost 0 bases. The CDR3 consists of 18 residues. The CDR3 here is CASSSPGTGISGANVLTF. DNA for the CDR3: TGTGCCAGCAGTAGCCCCGGGACAGGGATCTCTGGGGCCAACGTCCTGACTTTC.

In its sample, this clone was seen a few times. Here the CDR3 DNA reads TGTGCCAGCAGCCGGGGAGCGACCTACAATGAGCAGTTCTTC. It encodes CASSRGATYNEQFF. This chain uses TRBV6-5 with TRBJ2-1; a possible D gene is TRBD2 (5 bases). The CDR3 loop spans 14 amino acids. Trimming removed 6 bases from V and 2 bases from J, with 11 bases in between. Germline V gene data show CDR1 as MNHEY and CDR2 as SVGAGI.

The gene calls are TRBV19 and TRBJ2-6; D is unresolved. CDR1 and CDR2 (germline): LNHDA, SQIVND (reference sequence). This CDR3 spans 14 amino acids. V lost 3 bases and J lost 0, with 3 bases in between. CDR3 loop: CASSMSSGANVLTF. CDR3 sequence (DNA): TGTGCCAGTAGTATGTCCTCTGGGGCCAACGTCCTGACTTTC.